The 30 T cell receptor beta chains presented below share a single source sample, sequenced in a study of cytomegalovirus exposure and HLA in healthy donors. Amplification used 60 Vbeta primers and 13 Jbeta primers. Libraries were prepared by immunoSEQ multiplex PCR; TCRdb keeps only in-frame clonotypes and omits some of them. The sample includes about 150,000 clones, about 86% of them seen just once. Sequences were obtained from PBMCs. The receptors derive from a woman aged 30 to 39 in good health and CMV-seronegative.

The J gene is TRBJ1-2, the V gene TRBV19; D is perhaps TRBD1 (6 bases). The germline V and J ends were trimmed by 3 bases and 8 bases, with 13 bases remaining between them. This CDR3 spans 13 amino acids. The germline CDR1 and CDR2 sequences are LNHDA and SQIVND (reference sequence). This CDR3 is CASSITGPAGYTF. The CDR3 coding sequence is TGTGCCAGTAGTATCACAGGGCCCGCGGGCTACACCTTC.

The rearrangement uses TRBV7-2 and TRBJ2-1; no definite D call. The V gene lost 0 bases and the J gene lost 8 bases, with 17 bases spanning the gap. This CDR3 region has 16 residues. CDR1 and CDR2 from the germline V gene are SGHTA and FQGNSA. CDR3 DNA: TGTGCCAGCAGCTTAGCTTTGCTAGTACGCCCCCATGAGCAGTTCTTC. Translated, it gives CASSLALLVRPHEQFF.

The chain's CDR3 is CASSMGDRASYEQYF. DNA of the CDR3: TGTGCCAGTAGTATGGGAGACAGGGCCTCCTACGAGCAGTACTTC. The gene calls are TRBV19 and TRBJ2-7, with 7 bases that match TRBD1. Germline V gene data show CDR1 as LNHDA and CDR2 as SQIVND (reference sequence). J lost 0 bases, V lost 3 bases, and 5 bases had no gene match. This CDR3 has 15 amino acids.

This clone was detected only a few times. This rearrangement joins TRBV4-2 to TRBJ1-2, with 9 bases aligning to TRBD1. The germline CDR1 and CDR2 sequences are LGHNA and YNFKEQ. V gave up 4 bases and J gave up 4 bases; unmatched junction bases: 7. This CDR3 contains 15 residues. DNA of the CDR3: TGTGCCAGCAGCCGAGACCCGGGACAGGGCTATGGCTACACCTTC. This codes for CASSRDPGQGYGYTF.

The chain links TRBV11-2 to TRBJ2-7; 8 bases align to TRBD1. This CDR3 comprises 14 residues. The germline V gene has CDR1 SGHAT and CDR2 FQNNGV. Trimming at V came to 7 bases and at J to 7 bases, leaving 12 bases not matched to a gene. Written as DNA, the CDR3 is TGTGCCAGCACACTGAACAGGGGGTACGGGGAGCAGTACTTC. Its protein is CASTLNRGYGEQYF.

This rearrangement joins TRBV5-3 to TRBJ1-4; 9 bases map to TRBD1. TRBV5-3 is marked as an open reading frame, function uncertain. The CDR3 is 14 amino acids. V trimming: 4 bases; J trimming: 14 bases; junction bases outside the gene matches: 12. The CDR3 DNA reads as TGTGCCAGAAGCCCCGGGACAGGGAGGAAAGGGCTGTTTTTT. Translating it yields CARSPGTGRKGLFF.

J is TRBJ1-3 and V is TRBV6-5; 7 bases map to TRBD1. The germline V gene has CDR1 MNHEY and CDR2 SVGAGI. The trim removed 4 bases at V and 4 bases at J, leaving 7 bases unmatched. The CDR3 totals 15 residues. The CDR3 DNA follows: TGTGCCAGCAGTTGGGGACAGCCGCGAGGAAACACCATATATTTT. The encoded protein is CASSWGQPRGNTIYF.

This chain joins TRBV28 and TRBJ2-7, with 9 nucleotides matching TRBD1. Germline V gene lookup returns CDR1 MDHEN and CDR2 SYDVKM. CDR3 size: 19 residues. V dropped 3 bases and J dropped 2; count of bases not matched to a gene: 17. Here the CDR3 reads CASSFHLTGGRAGTYEQYF. CDR3 DNA: TGTGCCAGCAGTTTCCACTTAACAGGGGGCCGTGCGGGGACCTACGAGCAGTACTTC.

The chain carries TRBV4-1 and TRBJ2-2, with 10 bases lining up with TRBD2. Germline loops: CDR1 MGHRA, CDR2 YSYEKL. This CDR3 region has 14 residues. V was pared by 2 bases and J by 6 bases, with 0 bases of the junction left unmatched. DNA for the CDR3: TGCGCCAGCAGCCAAACTAGCGGGGCCGGGGAGCTGTTTTTT. Protein sequence: CASSQTSGAGELFF.

The chain is built from TRBV25-1 and TRBJ2-5; D may be TRBD1 (6 bases). Germline-derived CDR1 and CDR2 are MGHDK and SYGVNS. The CDR3 totals 15 residues. With 7 bases removed from V and 5 bases from J, the gap between germline ends came to 20 bases. CDR3 bases: TGTGCCAGCACTCAAAGCAGGGGCTCGTTGGAGACCCAGTACTTC. This translates into CASTQSRGSLETQYF.

The rearrangement links TRBV10-3 to TRBJ2-1; the match to TRBD2 covers 9 bases. Unmatched junction bases numbered 15, after V lost 5 bases and J lost 7 bases. The CDR3 consists of 17 residues. In germline, CDR1 is ENHRY, CDR2 SYGVKD. In nucleotides, the CDR3 is TGTGCCATCAGTATATCATTGGGGGCTAGCGGGACTAATGAGCAGTTCTTC. This translates into CAISISLGASGTNEQFF.

In its sample, this clone was seen once. This chain links TRBV29-1 with TRBJ1-1, with 12 positions matching TRBD1. Germline CDR1 reads SQVTM; CDR2 reads ANQGSEA. V trimming: 5 bases; J trimming: 1 base; junction bases outside the gene matches: 5. The CDR3 is 15 residues long. The CDR3 coding sequence is TGCAGCGTTACCGGGACAGGGGGCGAGAACACTGAAGCTTTCTTT. The encoded protein is CSVTGTGGENTEAFF. Looking up the rest from reference TRBV29-1 and TRBJ1-1 gives the full variable domain: SAVISQKPSRDICQRGTSLTIQCQVDSQVTMMFWYRQQPGQSLTLIATANQGSEATYESGFVIDKFPISRPNLTFSTLTVSNMSPEDSSIYLCSVTGTGGENTEAFFGQGTRLTVV.

The chain uses TRBV11-3 and TRBJ1-5; the match to TRBD1 covers 7 bases. The germline CDR1 and CDR2 sequences are SGHNT and YENEEA. This CDR3 is 15 amino acids long. With V trimmed by 0 bases and J by 4 bases, 3 bases remained unmatched. CDR3 coding DNA: TGTGCCAGCAGCTTAGATCAACAGGGGAATCAGCCCCAGCATTTT. Translating it yields CASSLDQQGNQPQHF.

For the CDR3, the DNA is TGTGCCAGCAGCCAACTGGACAGCTATAATTCACCCCTCCACTTT. Protein: CASSQLDSYNSPLHF. This chain uses TRBV14 with TRBJ1-6; D possibly corresponds to TRBD1 (6 bases). The CDR3 loop spans 15 amino acids. Germline V gene sequence: CDR1 SGHDN, CDR2 FVKESK. Deletions cut 2 bases from V and 3 bases from J, with 8 bases between.

The chain couples TRBV7-8 to TRBJ1-2; D possibly corresponds to TRBD1 (6 bases). CDR3 size: 15 residues. The V gene lost 2 bases and the J gene lost 4 bases, with 14 bases spanning the gap. Germline assignment: CDR1 SGHVS and CDR2 FQNEAQ. CDR3 amino acids: CASSLWGGLRYGYTF. The CDR3 DNA is TGTGCCAGCAGCTTATGGGGGGGGCTGCGCTATGGCTACACCTTC.

This chain connects TRBV19 to TRBJ1-6, with 11 bases fitting TRBD1. Germline CDR1 LNHDA, CDR2 SQIVND (reference sequence). The ends lost 3 bases at V and 4 bases at J; junction bases unmatched: 2. The CDR3 totals 16 residues. CDR3 nucleotides: TGTGCCAGTAGTATTGGGGACAGGGGGTATAATTCACCCCTCCACTTT. Its translation is CASSIGDRGYNSPLHF. The full variable domain, completed using reference TRBV19 and TRBJ1-6, is DGGITQSPKYLFRKEGQNVTLSCEQNLNHDAMYWYRQDPGQGLRLIYYSQIVNDFQKGDIAEGYSVSREKKESFPLTVTSAQKNPTAFYLCASSIGDRGYNSPLHFGNGTRLTVT.

The chain has TRBV12-2 and TRBJ1-5; the table names TRBD1, a call not compared with the DNA. TRBV12-2 is a pseudogene. CDR3 length equals 16 residues. Here the CDR3 reads CASRPQGTGPNQPQHF. Written as DNA, the CDR3 is TGTGCAAGTAGACCGCAGGGGACCGGGCCAAATCAGCCCCAGCATTTT.

This clone has only a few counts. The V call is TRBV6-6, the J call TRBJ2-6; D is perhaps TRBD2 (5 bases). Trimming removed 5 bases at V and 0 bases at J, with 11 bases between. Per germline, CDR1 MNHNY and CDR2 SVGAGI (reference sequence). This CDR3 contains 16 residues. The CDR3 reads CASSLARGSGANVLTF. The CDR3 coding sequence is TGTGCCAGCAGTCTTGCCCGGGGCTCTGGGGCCAACGTCCTGACTTTC.

Comments on this clone: Other DNA sequences of this sample code for an identical CDR3. V and J are TRBV4-1 and TRBJ2-3; 7 bases map to TRBD2. Per the germline V gene, CDR1 is MGHRA and CDR2 is YSYEKL. The junction had 3 bases not matched to a gene; V was cut back by 0 bases and J by 3 bases. The CDR3 extends over 15 amino acids. In DNA, the CDR3 is TGCGCCAGCAGCCAAGAGGAGCGGGAAACAGATACGCAGTATTTT. It is translated as CASSQEERETDTQYF.

V usage is TRBV7-9 and J usage is TRBJ2-2, with TRBD1 matching over 7 bases. Trimming at V came to 5 bases and at J to 0 bases, leaving 6 bases not matched to a gene. Germline lookup yields CDR1 SEHNR and CDR2 FQNEAQ (reference sequence). The CDR3 has 16 amino acids. CDR3 sequence: CASSQPGTANTGELFF. As DNA, the CDR3 is TGTGCCAGCAGCCAACCCGGGACAGCGAACACCGGGGAGCTGTTTTTT.

J is TRBJ1-5 and V is TRBV19, with 7 bases fitting TRBD1. This CDR3 has 14 residues. Losses at the gene ends were 8 bases for V and 1 base for J; bases not matched to a gene: 5. CDR1 and CDR2 (germline): LNHDA, SQIVND (reference sequence). CDR3 residues: CASRQGRSNQPQHF. In nucleotides, the CDR3 is TGTGCCAGTCGACAGGGACGAAGCAATCAGCCCCAGCATTTT.

V gene TRBV28 combines with J gene TRBJ1-1, with D tentatively TRBD1 (5 bases). Deletions cut 10 bases from V and 8 bases from J, with 20 bases between. Germline CDR1 is MDHEN and CDR2 is SYDVKM. The CDR3 consists of 13 residues. The CDR3 reads CATRAAWKPEAFF. CDR3 DNA sequence: TGTGCCACCAGGGCGGCGTGGAAACCGGAAGCTTTCTTT.

The chain combines TRBV18 with TRBJ2-2; 8 bases line up with TRBD1. V was pared by 3 bases and J by 4 bases, with 13 bases of the junction left unmatched. CDR1 is KGHSH and CDR2 is LQKENI in the germline V gene. The CDR3 is 18 residues long. CDR3 in amino acids: CASSPQASQGASTGELFF. The CDR3 DNA is TGTGCCAGCTCACCTCAAGCGAGTCAGGGGGCGAGCACCGGGGAGCTGTTTTTT.

This chain links TRBV6-6 with TRBJ2-5; D ambiguous. The last part of the DNA fits TRBJ2-7 better; the J call may be wrong. Germline V gives CDR1 MNHNY, CDR2 SVGAGI (reference sequence). The CDR3 runs to 12 residues. CDR3 loop: CASSAVPYEQYF. The CDR3, as DNA: TGTGCCAGCAGCGCCGTACCCTACGAGCAGTACTTC.

About this clone: The sample holds other DNA sequences that translate to the same CDR3. The chain uses TRBV18 and TRBJ1-5; D is possibly TRBD1 (5 bases). Germline assignment: CDR1 KGHSH and CDR2 LQKENI. The CDR3 runs 15 residues. Trimming cost V 3 bases and J 2 bases, with 11 bases left between them. The CDR3 here is CASSPQGVGNQPQHF. The DNA of the CDR3 is TGTGCCAGCTCACCTCAGGGTGTGGGCAATCAGCCCCAGCATTTT.

V is TRBV18 and J is TRBJ1-3, with D possibly TRBD1 on 5 matching bases. CDR1 and CDR2 (germline): KGHSH, LQKENI. The CDR3 sequence is 16 residues long. Trimming removed 0 bases at V and 0 bases at J, with 9 bases between. CDR3 in amino acids: CASSPPSGSSGNTIYF. In nucleotides, the CDR3 is TGTGCCAGCTCACCACCATCAGGGTCCTCTGGAAACACCATATATTTT.

The genes are TRBV30 and TRBJ2-1, with D uncertain. The V end lost 8 bases, the J end lost 6 bases, and 11 bases lay between the germline ends. This CDR3 region has 11 residues. CDR1 is GTSNPN, CDR2 SVGIG, per germline (reference sequence). The CDR3 reads CARDLFNEQFF. The CDR3 DNA sequence: TGTGCCCGTGACTTGTTCAATGAGCAGTTCTTC.

The chain combines TRBV28 with TRBJ2-5, with 7 positions matching TRBD1. This CDR3 has 16 amino acids. The germline CDR1 and CDR2 sequences are MDHEN and SYDVKM. V was clipped by 6 bases and J by 0 bases; unmatched bases: 10. CDR3 loop: CASRGQITWYQETQYF. Written as DNA, the CDR3 is TGTGCCAGCAGGGGACAGATCACCTGGTACCAAGAGACCCAGTACTTC.

The gene calls are TRBV29-1 and TRBJ1-1; maybe TRBD1 (5 bases). The germline V gene encodes CDR1 SQVTM and CDR2 ANQGSEA. This CDR3 has 15 amino acids. Deletions cut 4 bases from V and 0 bases from J, with 15 bases between. The DNA of the CDR3 is TGCAGCGTTGCCCCCCGCGGGGCCTTGAACACTGAAGCTTTCTTT. Encoded protein: CSVAPRGALNTEAFF.

The chain links TRBV5-5 to TRBJ2-7, with TRBD2 matching 8 bases. The ends lost 0 bases at V and 3 bases at J; junction bases unmatched: 2. The CDR3 consists of 14 residues. CDR1 is SGHKS, CDR2 YYEKEE, per germline (reference sequence). Here the CDR3 DNA reads TGTGCCAGCAGCTTGGCACTAGCGGACTACGAGCAGTACTTC. Translating gives CASSLALADYEQYF.